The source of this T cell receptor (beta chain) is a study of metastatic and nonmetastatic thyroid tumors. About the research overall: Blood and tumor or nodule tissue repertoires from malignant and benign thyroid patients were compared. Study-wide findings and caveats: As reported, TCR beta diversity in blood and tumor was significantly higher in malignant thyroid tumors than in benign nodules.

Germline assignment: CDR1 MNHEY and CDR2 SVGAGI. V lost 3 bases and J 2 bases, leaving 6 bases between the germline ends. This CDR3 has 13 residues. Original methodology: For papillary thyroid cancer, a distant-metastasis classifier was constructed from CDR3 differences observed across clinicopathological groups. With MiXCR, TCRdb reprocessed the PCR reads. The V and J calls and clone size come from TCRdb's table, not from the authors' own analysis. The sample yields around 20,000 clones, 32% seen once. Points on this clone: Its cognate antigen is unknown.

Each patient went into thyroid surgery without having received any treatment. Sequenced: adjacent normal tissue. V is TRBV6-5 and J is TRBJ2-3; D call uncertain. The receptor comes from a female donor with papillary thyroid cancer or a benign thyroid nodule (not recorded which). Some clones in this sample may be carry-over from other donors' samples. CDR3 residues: CASSYPPTDTQYF. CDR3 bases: TGTGCCAGCAGTTATCCTCCCACAGATACGCAGTATTTT.